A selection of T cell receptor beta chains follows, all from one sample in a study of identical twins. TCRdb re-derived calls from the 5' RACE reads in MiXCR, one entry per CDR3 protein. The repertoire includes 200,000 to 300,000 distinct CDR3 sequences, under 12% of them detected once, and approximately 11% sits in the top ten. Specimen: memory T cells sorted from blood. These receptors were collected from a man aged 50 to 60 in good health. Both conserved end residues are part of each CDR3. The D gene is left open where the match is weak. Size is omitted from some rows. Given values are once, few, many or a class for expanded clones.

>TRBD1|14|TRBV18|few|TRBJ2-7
CASSPPDRASEQYF
TGTGCCAGCTCACCACCGGACAGGGCCAGCGAGCAGTACTTC
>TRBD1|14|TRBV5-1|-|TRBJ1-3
CASSQDRGGNTIYF
TGCGCCAGCAGCCAGGACAGGGGTGGAAACACCATATATTTT
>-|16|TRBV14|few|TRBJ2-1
CASSTTAGSSYNEQFF
TGTGCCAGCAGCACGACAGCCGGGAGCTCCTACAATGAGCAGTTCTTC
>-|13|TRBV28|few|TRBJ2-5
CASSLELKETQYF
TGTGCCAGCAGTTTAGAACTTAAAGAGACCCAGTACTTC
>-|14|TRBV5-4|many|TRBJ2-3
CASSFREAQDTQYF
TGTGCCAGCAGCTTCAGGGAAGCCCAAGATACGCAGTATTTT
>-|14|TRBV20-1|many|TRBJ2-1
CSARDSGGRGEQFF
TGCAGTGCTAGAGATAGTGGAGGGAGAGGCGAGCAGTTCTTC
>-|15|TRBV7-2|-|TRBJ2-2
CASSLAIGSFGELFF
TGTGCCAGCAGCTTAGCGATTGGTAGTTTCGGGGAGCTGTTTTTT
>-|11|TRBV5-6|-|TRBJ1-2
CASSFMDGYTF
TGTGCCAGCAGCTTTATGGATGGCTACACCTTC
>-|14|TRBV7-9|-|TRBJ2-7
CASSLGGGPYEQYF
TGTGCCAGCAGCTTAGGTGGGGGACCCTACGAGCAGTACTTC
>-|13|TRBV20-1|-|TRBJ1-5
CSAVRATFQPQHF
TGCAGTGCTGTCCGGGCGACCTTTCAGCCCCAGCATTTT
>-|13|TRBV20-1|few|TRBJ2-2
CSARGFNTGELFF
TGCAGTGCTAGAGGCTTCAACACCGGGGAGCTGTTTTTT
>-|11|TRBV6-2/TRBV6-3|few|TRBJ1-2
CASSHDRGYTF
TGTGCCAGCAGCCACGACAGAGGCTACACCTTC
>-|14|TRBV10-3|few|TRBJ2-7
CAISGTINSYEQYF
TGTGCCATCAGTGGGACTATCAACTCCTACGAGCAGTACTTC
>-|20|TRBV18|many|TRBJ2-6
CASSPNLRREFSYGANVLTF
TGTGCCAGCTCACCAAATCTTCGCCGGGAGTTTAGTTACGGGGCCAACGTCCTGACTTTC
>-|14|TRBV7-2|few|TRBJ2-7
CASSPRQVSYEQYF
TGTGCCAGCAGCCCTAGACAGGTCTCCTACGAGCAGTACTTC
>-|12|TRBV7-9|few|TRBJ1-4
CASSLSGGWPQF
TGTGCCAGCAGCTTATCGGGCGGCTGGCCCCAATTT
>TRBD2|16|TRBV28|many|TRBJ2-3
CASSRLLAGGADTQYF
TGTGCCAGCAGTCGCCTCTTAGCGGGAGGCGCAGATACGCAGTATTTT
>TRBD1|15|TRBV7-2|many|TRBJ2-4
CASSLPTGKTNIQYF
TGTGCCAGCAGCCTACCGACAGGGAAGACGAACATTCAGTACTTC
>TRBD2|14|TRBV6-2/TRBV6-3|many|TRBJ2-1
CASSPGGYNNEQFF
TGTGCCAGCAGCCCCGGGGGGTACAACAATGAGCAGTTCTTC
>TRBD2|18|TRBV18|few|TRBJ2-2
CASSPQRLAGSNTGELFF
TGTGCCAGCTCACCACAAAGACTAGCGGGGTCGAACACCGGGGAGCTGTTTTTT